The entry below describes one T cell receptor beta chain. Primers for the PCR totalled 60 Vbeta and 13 Jbeta. Libraries were prepared by immunoSEQ multiplex PCR; TCRdb keeps only in-frame clonotypes and omits some of them. The sample contains about 180,000 clones, 70% to 80% of which appear only once. The sample belongs to a study of cytomegalovirus exposure and HLA in healthy donors. With 0 bases removed from V and 3 bases from J, the gap between germline ends came to 10 bases. Germline V gives CDR1 SGDLS, CDR2 YYNGEE. The CDR3 has 14 amino acids. This chain connects TRBV9 to TRBJ2-7, with D possibly being TRBD1 (5 bases). The TCR originated in a male donor in good health and CMV-seronegative. The specimen sequenced was PBMCs. The CDR3 nucleotides are TGTGCCAGCAGCGTAGGGCAGGGCCTCTACGAGCAGTACTTC. Its protein is CASSVGQGLYEQYF. Filled out from reference TRBV9 and TRBJ2-7, the complete variable domain reads DSGVTQTPKHLITATGQRVTLRCSPRSGDLSVYWYQQSLDQGLQFLIQYYNGEERAKGNILERFSAQQFPDLHSELNLSSLELGDSALYFCASSVGQGLYEQYFGPGTRLTVT.